This is a list of T cell receptor beta chains from one sample in a study of blood T cell repertoires in COVID-19. The repertoire was sequenced with immunoSEQ multiplex PCR; TCRdb's copy has only in-frame clones and lacks some. The sample has around 200,000 clones, about 84% seen once. Sequencing input: PBMCs or T cells enriched from blood (not recorded which). The receptors derive from a middle-aged man with acute COVID-19. The CDR3 runs from the conserved cysteine through the conserved F or W. The D gene is left open where the match is weak. Clone size appears in some rows only: once, few, many, or a class for an expanded clone.

TRBV6-4,TRBJ2-1,TRBD2,-,CASSVSLGSGAGNEQFF,TGTGCCAGCAGCGTGTCTTTGGGGAGCGGGGCGGGCAATGAGCAGTTCTTC
TRBV28,TRBJ2-7,TRBD2,once,CASGISGVSYEQYF,TGCGCCTCGGGTATTAGCGGGGTTTCCTACGAGCAGTACTTC
TRBV19,TRBJ1-1,-,few,CASSMVAGTEAFF,TGTGCCAGTAGTATGGTCGCGGGGACTGAAGCTTTCTTT
TRBV9,TRBJ2-1,-,-,CASSVAREPYNEQFF,TGTGCCAGCAGCGTAGCGAGGGAACCATACAATGAGCAGTTCTTC
TRBV18,TRBJ2-5,TRBD2,-,CASSPGEGTQYF,TGTGCCAGCTCGCCGGGGGAGGGGACCCAGTACTTC
TRBV4-1,TRBJ2-3,-,-,CASSHRGGAPTDTQYF,TGCGCCAGCAGCCACCGAGGCGGGGCCCCCACAGATACGCAGTATTTT
TRBV5-1,TRBJ2-6,-,-,CASSSYSSGANVLTF,TGCGCCAGCAGTTCCTACTCCTCTGGGGCCAACGTCCTGACTTTC
TRBV19,TRBJ1-5,TRBD1,-,CASRRTGEVQPQHF,TGTGCCAGTAGACGGACAGGGGAGGTTCAGCCCCAGCATTTT
TRBV11-2,TRBJ1-4,TRBD1,few,CASSLMGQPNEKLFF,TGTGCCAGCAGCTTAATGGGACAGCCGAATGAAAAACTGTTTTTT
TRBV5-1,TRBJ1-6,-,-,CASRADGAYNSPLHF,TGCGCCAGCAGGGCAGACGGAGCCTATAATTCACCCCTCCACTTT
TRBV11-3,TRBJ2-1,-,-,CASSLGRDRYNEQFF,TGTGCCAGCAGCTTAGGGCGGGATCGATACAATGAGCAGTTCTTC
TRBV28,TRBJ2-5,TRBD1,once,CASSAGRGREETQYF,TGTGCCAGCAGTGCCGGCAGGGGGCGCGAAGAGACCCAGTACTTC
TRBV29-1,TRBJ1-3,-,once,CSVGGQRTGNTIYF,TGCAGCGTTGGCGGACAGCGAACTGGAAACACCATATATTTT
TRBV7-6,TRBJ1-2,-,-,CASSFAGAYGYTF,TGTGCCAGCAGCTTCGCAGGGGCCTATGGCTACACCTTC
TRBV5-1,TRBJ2-1,TRBD2,-,CASSLSGTSGIGNEQFF,TGCGCCAGCAGCTTGAGCGGGACTAGCGGGATAGGCAATGAGCAGTTCTTC
TRBV27,TRBJ2-3,-,-,CASSPLAHSTDTQYF,TGTGCCAGCAGTCCATTAGCGCATAGCACAGATACGCAGTATTTT
TRBV30,TRBJ2-5,TRBD2,-,CAWRLAGGVETQYF,TGTGCCTGGAGGTTAGCGGGAGGTGTAGAGACCCAGTACTTC
TRBV7-2,TRBJ1-5,TRBD1,-,CASSSDRFQPQHF,TGTGCCAGCAGCTCGGACAGGTTCCAGCCCCAGCATTTT
TRBV6-7,TRBJ2-5,TRBD2,-,CASSYKLAGSETQYF,TGTGCCAGCAGTTATAAGCTAGCGGGATCGGAGACCCAGTACTTC
TRBV7-3,TRBJ2-3,TRBD2,-,CASSFGLAGLTDTQYF,TGTGCCAGCAGCTTCGGACTAGCGGGCCTCACAGATACGCAGTATTTT
TRBV4-1,TRBJ2-7,TRBD2,-,CASSQGGLAGDEQYF,TGCGCCAGCAGCCAAGGCGGACTAGCGGGAGACGAGCAGTACTTC
TRBV28,TRBJ2-1,TRBD2,-,CASSETGLAGLGEQFF,TGTGCCAGCAGTGAAACCGGACTAGCGGGATTGGGTGAGCAGTTCTTC
TRBV18,TRBJ2-7,TRBD1,-,CASSQDRFPISYEQYF,TGTGCCAGCTCACAGGACAGGTTTCCAATCTCCTACGAGCAGTACTTC
TRBV5-6,TRBJ1-1,TRBD1,-,CASSLVDRENTEAFF,TGTGCCAGCAGCTTGGTCGACAGGGAGAACACTGAAGCTTTCTTT
TRBV29-1,TRBJ2-2,TRBD1,-,CSARGGQGPTGELFF,TGCAGCGCTAGGGGGGGACAGGGGCCCACCGGGGAGCTGTTTTTT
TRBV27,TRBJ1-1,-,-,CASRPGGVAEAFF,TGTGCCAGCCGACCCGGGGGGGTTGCTGAAGCTTTCTTT
TRBV25-1,TRBJ2-1,TRBD2,-,CASSGGWNRGRTWNEQFF,TGTGCCAGCAGTGGTGGGTGGAATCGCGGGAGAACCTGGAATGAGCAGTTCTTC
TRBV7-2,TRBJ2-2,TRBD2,-,CASSWGGISTGELFF,TGTGCCAGCAGCTGGGGGGGGATAAGCACCGGGGAGCTGTTTTTT
TRBV27,TRBJ2-2,-,-,CASSLLPPTGELFF,TGTGCCAGCAGTTTACTCCCCCCTACCGGGGAGCTGTTTTTT
TRBV27,TRBJ1-2,-,-,CASSYSLGQLYGYTF,TGTGCCAGCAGTTATAGCCTGGGGCAGCTATATGGCTACACCTTC
TRBV5-1,TRBJ2-5,-,-,CASSSFGGEEETQYF,TGCGCCAGCAGCTCATTTGGAGGGGAAGAGGAGACCCAGTACTTC
TRBV10-3,TRBJ2-3,TRBD1,once,CAISGQGRDGTQYF,TGTGCCATCAGTGGACAGGGAAGAGATGGTACGCAGTATTTT
TRBV9,TRBJ2-1,TRBD1,-,CASRGTGRRNEQFF,TGTGCCAGCAGAGGGACAGGGCGAAGGAATGAGCAGTTCTTC
TRBV4-2,TRBJ2-3,TRBD2,-,CASSQTPGLAGEYTQYF,TGTGCCAGCAGCCAAACGCCCGGGCTAGCGGGAGAGTATACGCAGTATTTT
TRBV19,TRBJ2-1,TRBD2,-,CASNDWGGYNEQFF,TGTGCCAGTAATGATTGGGGAGGGTACAATGAGCAGTTCTTC
TRBV3-1/TRBV3-2,TRBJ1-5,-,-,CASSQSGGESQHF,TGTGCCAGCAGCCAATCCGGCGGGGAGTCCCAGCATTTT
TRBV2,TRBJ2-7,TRBD2,-,CASSVLAGGNEQYF,TGTGCCAGCAGTGTGCTAGCGGGTGGGAACGAGCAGTACTTC
TRBV10-3,TRBJ2-5,-,-,CAISDQETQYF,TGTGCCATCAGTGATCAGGAGACCCAGTACTTC
TRBV4-1,TRBJ1-5,-,-,CASSQVPGDQPQHF,TGCGCCAGCAGCCAAGTGCCAGGGGATCAGCCCCAGCATTTT
TRBV28,TRBJ1-1,-,-,CASSLIMVGGRTTEAFF,TGTGCCAGCAGTTTAATAATGGTAGGGGGTCGGACCACTGAAGCTTTCTTT
TRBV2,TRBJ2-5,-,few,CASVYVETQYF,TGTGCCAGCGTATATGTGGAGACCCAGTACTTC
TRBV5-1,TRBJ1-6,TRBD1,-,CASSFEGAYSPLHF,TGCGCCAGCAGCTTCGAGGGGGCGTATTCACCCCTCCACTTT
TRBV24-1,TRBJ1-5,TRBD1,-,CATSVGQGLQPQHF,TGTGCCACCAGTGTGGGACAGGGTCTTCAGCCCCAGCATTTT
TRBV28,TRBJ1-2,TRBD1,-,CASSLNGQAHYGYTF,TGTGCCAGCAGTTTAAATGGACAGGCGCACTATGGCTACACCTTC
TRBV6-5,TRBJ1-2,-,-,CASGDPGLNYGYTF,TGTGCCAGCGGAGACCCGGGACTCAACTATGGCTACACCTTC
TRBV28,TRBJ2-4,-,-,CATKKKLASIQYF,TGTGCCACCAAAAAAAAACTAGCATCCATTCAGTACTTC
TRBV4-1,TRBJ2-3,TRBD1,-,CASSQGAGQGADTQYF,TGCGCCAGCAGCCAAGGTGCGGGACAGGGCGCAGATACGCAGTATTTT
TRBV7-9,TRBJ1-1,-,-,CASTTSGHKNTEAFF,TGTGCCAGCACCACCTCAGGACATAAGAACACTGAAGCTTTCTTT
TRBV7-9,TRBJ2-7,TRBD1,once,CASIEGASPYYEQYF,TGTGCCAGCATTGAGGGGGCTAGTCCTTATTACGAGCAGTACTTC
TRBV5-8,TRBJ1-1,-,once,CASSFPGVTEAFF,TGTGCCAGCAGCTTCCCAGGGGTCACTGAAGCTTTCTTT
TRBV6-5,TRBJ2-1,-,-,CASSPTAMLGQFF,TGTGCCAGCAGCCCGACAGCCATGCTCGGGCAGTTCTTC
TRBV18,TRBJ2-3,-,-,CASSPRIGDFSTDTQYF,TGTGCCAGCTCACCACGGATCGGGGACTTCAGCACAGATACGCAGTATTTT